The 6 T cell receptor beta chains listed next were all sequenced from one sample in a study of blood T cell repertoires in COVID-19. Generated by immunoSEQ multiplex PCR, the TCRdb table keeps only in-frame clones and is missing some. The table lists roughly 180,000 clones, about 86% of them singletons. The material sequenced was peripheral blood. The receptors stem from a man aged 55-75 years with acute or convalescent COVID-19.

The chain couples TRBV6-5 to TRBJ1-6; 7 bases match TRBD1. Per germline, CDR1 MNHEY and CDR2 SVGAGI. V gave up 7 bases and J gave up 5 bases; unmatched junction bases: 8. The CDR3 runs to 15 residues. The CDR3 DNA reads as TGTGCCAGCACCATGGACAGGCTAGATAATTCACCCCTCCACTTT. The encoded protein is CASTMDRLDNSPLHF.

This chain connects TRBV28 to TRBJ1-5; TRBD1 matches 10 bases. V was clipped by 6 bases and J by 3 bases; unmatched bases: 5. The CDR3 is 15 residues long. Germline loops: CDR1 MDHEN, CDR2 SYDVKM. The CDR3 is CASRLTGGVNQPQHF. The CDR3 nucleotides are TGTGCCAGCAGATTGACAGGGGGCGTCAATCAGCCCCAGCATTTT. The full variable domain, rest sourced from reference TRBV28 and TRBJ1-5, is DVKVTQSSRYLVKRTGEKVFLECVQDMDHENMFWYRQDPGLGLRLIYFSYDVKMKEKGDIPEGYSVSREKKERFSLILESASTNQTSMYLCASRLTGGVNQPQHFGDGTRLSIL.

This clone was seen only a few times. The chain combines TRBV2 with TRBJ1-2; 10 nucleotides align to TRBD1. The CDR3 totals 15 residues. Germline CDR1 is SNHLY and CDR2 is FYNNEI. V dropped 7 bases and J dropped 0; count of bases not matched to a gene: 5. In DNA form, the CDR3 reads TGTGCCAGCAAGAGGACAGGGGGGTCTAACTATGGCTACACCTTC. It specifies CASKRTGGSNYGYTF. Based on the CDR3 plus reference TRBV2 and TRBJ1-2, the full variable domain is EPEVTQTPSHQVTQMGQEVILRCVPISNHLYFYWYRQILGQKVEFLVSFYNNEISEKSEIFDDQFSVERPDGSNFTLKIRSTKLEDSAMYFCASKRTGGSNYGYTFGSGTRLTVV.

V and J are TRBV15 and TRBJ2-3; TRBD2 aligns across 10 bases. Germline trimming cut 4 bases from V and 6 bases from J; bases unmatched to any gene: 7. Per the germline V gene, CDR1 is LNHNV and CDR2 is YYDKDF (reference sequence). The length of the CDR3 is 15 residues. CDR3 nucleotide sequence: TGTGCCACCAGCAAAAGGACTAGCGGAGTGGATACGCAGTATTTT. This gives the protein CATSKRTSGVDTQYF.

This clone was picked up one time. This chain joins TRBV10-3 and TRBJ1-6; no clear D. The CDR3 extends over 15 amino acids. V gave up 3 bases and J gave up 6 bases, with 12 bases separating them. Germline V gives CDR1 ENHRY, CDR2 SYGVKD. CDR3 nucleotides: TGTGCCATCAGTGAATCGAGGGCCTCTAATTCACCCCTCCACTTT. Amino acids: CAISESRASNSPLHF.

This CDR3 is CASSSGVYGYTF. In DNA, the CDR3 is TGTGCCAGCAGTTCAGGGGTTTATGGCTACACCTTC. The rearrangement joins TRBV11-1 to TRBJ1-2, with a tentative D call TRBD1 (6 bases). The CDR3 consists of 12 residues. The V end lost 6 bases, the J end lost 5 bases, and 10 bases lay between the germline ends. The germline gives CDR1 SGHAT, CDR2 FQDESV (reference sequence).